Listed here are 16 T cell receptor beta chains from one sample, sequenced in a study of T cells in Graves' hyperthyroidism and ophthalmopathy. Amplified regions were TCR beta CDR3 sequences from RNA transcripts. HTBI primers were employed in a first-round RT-PCR of the TCR CDR3. TCRdb re-derived calls from the multiplex PCR reads in MiXCR, one entry per CDR3 protein. The data contain under 300,000 distinct CDR3 sequences, 20% to 25% of them seen just once; the ten biggest clones take up 64%. The sequenced material came from blood. The receptor set was obtained from a man aged 25 to 40 with Graves' ophthalmopathy.

This chain links TRBV12-3 or TRBV12-4 with TRBJ2-2; D perhaps matches TRBD1 (6 bases). V was clipped by 6 bases and J by 1 base, with 12 bases between them. The CDR3 is 15 amino acids. As DNA, the CDR3 is TGTGCCAGCAGCATAAAAGGGGGGAACACCGGGGAGCTGTTTTTT. Translation: CASSIKGGNTGELFF.

The gene calls are TRBV3-1 and TRBJ1-3; D is perhaps TRBD1 (5 bases). The ends were cut back, 5 bases at V and 0 bases at J, with 11 bases in the middle. This CDR3 has 15 amino acids. CDR1 and CDR2 from the germline V gene are LGHDT and YNNKEL (reference sequence). CDR3 sequence reads: CASSFGTVSGNTIYF. The CDR3 DNA follows: TGTGCCAGCAGCTTCGGGACTGTCTCTGGAAACACCATATATTTT.

This clonotype was detected many times. The genes are TRBV18 and TRBJ2-1; no definite D call. This CDR3 is 12 amino acids long. V was trimmed by 1 base and J by 9 bases, leaving 7 bases between them. The germline V gene encodes CDR1 KGHSH and CDR2 LQKENI. The CDR3 DNA sequence: TGTGCCAGCTCACCACAGGACGTTGAGCAGTTCTTC. Its protein is CASSPQDVEQFF.

This clonotype was recorded at least ten times. The V call is TRBV29-1, the J call TRBJ1-2, with D unclear. The CDR3 covers 12 residues. The germline CDR1 and CDR2 sequences are SQVTM and ANQGSEA. V was cut by 1 base and J by 8 bases, with 11 bases left in between. CDR3 coding DNA: TGCAGCGTTGAAGGGGCAGGCTTGGGCTACACCTTC. Its protein product is CSVEGAGLGYTF.

This clonotype turned up a few times. The chain combines TRBV20-1 with TRBJ1-4; no firm D call. From germline, CDR1 is DFQATT and CDR2 SNEGSKA (reference sequence). The V end lost 1 base, the J end lost 7 bases, and 10 bases lay between the germline ends. The CDR3 loop spans 13 amino acids. The CDR3 loop reads CSARVGASEKLFF. The CDR3 nucleotides are TGCAGTGCTAGAGTGGGAGCAAGTGAAAAACTGTTTTTT.

This clonotype was seen a few times. The V and J genes are TRBV20-1 and TRBJ1-2, with 8 bases fitting TRBD1. Germline lookup yields CDR1 DFQATT and CDR2 SNEGSKA (reference sequence). J was trimmed by 7 bases and V by 3 bases; bases with no gene match: 7. CDR3 length equals 13 residues. The CDR3 here is CSASDRGRGGYTF. The CDR3 region has the DNA TGCAGTGCTAGCGACAGGGGCCGGGGTGGCTACACCTTC.

The V and J genes are TRBV7-3 and TRBJ2-2; TRBD1 agrees at 7 bases. J lost 4 bases, V lost 1 base, and 6 bases had no gene match. The CDR3 contains 16 residues. CDR1 SGHTA and CDR2 FQGTGA come from the germline V gene. The CDR3 DNA reads TGTGCCAGCAGCTTAATCTACAGGGGCGGCACCGGGGAGCTGTTTTTT. Protein product: CASSLIYRGGTGELFF.

Comment on this clonotype: A read error is possible here, since a much larger clone lies one base away. The J gene is TRBJ2-3, the V gene TRBV3-1; D unclear. The V gene's germline CDR1 is LGHDT and CDR2 YNNKEL (reference sequence). The CDR3 runs 13 residues. The DNA of the CDR3 is TGTGCCAGCAGCCAAAGAGGCACAGATACGCATTATTTT. This sequence encodes CASSQRGTDTHYF.

This clonotype was counted between two and nine times. This chain joins TRBV11-2 and TRBJ2-3, with a possible D match to TRBD2 (6 bases). CDR3 length equals 15 residues. The V end was cut by 5 bases, the J end by 6 bases, with 18 bases between. Germline assignment: CDR1 SGHAT and CDR2 FQNNGV. The DNA for the CDR3 is TGTGCCAGCAGCCCCCTGACTAGTCTGCGCGATACGCAGTATTTT. Protein: CASSPLTSLRDTQYF.

The chain couples TRBV7-2 to TRBJ1-5; 10 nucleotides match TRBD1. From germline, CDR1 is SGHTA and CDR2 FQGNSA. This CDR3 region has 15 residues. J gave up 6 bases and V 1 base, and 3 bases lay outside the gene matches. CDR3 in amino acids: CASSLGQGAGQPQHF. CDR3 bases: TGTGCCAGCAGCTTAGGACAGGGGGCTGGTCAGCCCCAGCATTTT.

This clonotype showed up many times. The rearrangement uses TRBV5-6 and TRBJ1-5; perhaps TRBD1 as D (5 bases). Trimming cost V 0 bases and J 5 bases, with 9 bases left between them. Germline V gene lookup returns CDR1 SGHDT and CDR2 YYEEEE. The CDR3 covers 14 residues. CDR3 region: CASSLGVGDQPQHF. The CDR3 DNA is TGTGCCAGCAGCTTGGGAGTAGGGGATCAGCCCCAGCATTTT.

V and J are TRBV5-4 and TRBJ1-1; D is possibly TRBD1 (5 bases). Germline V gives CDR1 SGHNT, CDR2 YYREEE (reference sequence). The V end lost 0 bases, the J end lost 4 bases, and 16 bases lay between the germline ends. The CDR3 is made up of 16 amino acids. The CDR3 here is CASSLAGGGRGTEAFF. The CDR3 bases are TGTGCCAGCAGCTTGGCCGGGGGGGGGAGGGGCACTGAAGCTTTCTTT.

This clonotype was counted a few times. The V and J genes are TRBV29-1 and TRBJ2-1; 7 positions match TRBD2. Trimming at V came to 7 bases and at J to 4 bases, leaving 13 bases not matched to a gene. CDR1 SQVTM and CDR2 ANQGSEA come from the germline V gene. CDR3 length: 15 amino acids. CDR3 nucleotides: TGCAGCGGATCGGTAGGAGCGGGGAGTTACAATGAGCAGTTCTTC. Its protein product is CSGSVGAGSYNEQFF.

The chain links TRBV27 to TRBJ2-2; no clear D gene. The CDR3 totals 16 residues. Germline V gene lookup returns CDR1 MNHEY and CDR2 SMNVEV (reference sequence). Deletions cut 7 bases from V and 9 bases from J, with 24 bases between. The CDR3 protein is CASTSNLVPPAWELFF. The CDR3, as DNA: TGTGCCAGCACTTCTAACCTAGTGCCCCCAGCCTGGGAGCTGTTTTTT.

This sequence joins TRBV28 and TRBJ2-6, with a tentative D call TRBD1 (5 bases). CDR3 length: 17 amino acids. V lost 3 bases, J lost 0 bases, and 12 bases lay in between. Looked up from germline, CDR1 is MDHEN and CDR2 is SYDVKM. CDR3 sequence (DNA): TGTGCCAGCAGTTTGTGGACACCCAGCTCTGGGGCCAACGTCCTGACTTTC. Translated, it gives CASSLWTPSSGANVLTF.

There are many counts of this clonotype. The gene calls are TRBV11-2 and TRBJ2-5, with D uncertain. The CDR3 has 12 residues. In germline, CDR1 is SGHAT, CDR2 FQNNGV. Trimming left V 3 bases short and J 4 bases short, with 6 bases between. DNA for the CDR3: TGTGCCAGCAGCTTGGAGTCAGAGACCCAGTACTTC. It is translated as CASSLESETQYF.